Below, 3 T cell receptor beta chains from the same sample are listed, as sequenced in a study of blood T cell repertoires in COVID-19. The protocol was immunoSEQ multiplex PCR, while the TCRdb copy is restricted to in-frame clones and leaves out a portion. The table includes some 180,000 clones, around 81% detected once. Material for sequencing was peripheral blood. These receptors all stem from a woman aged 80 or over with COVID-19, enrolled during active disease.

To note about this clone: The sample contains more than one DNA sequence encoding this CDR3. The V call is TRBV19, the J call TRBJ1-5; 7 bases are shared with TRBD1. V lost 3 bases and J lost 5; bases outside the gene matches: 1. Per the germline V gene, CDR1 is LNHDA and CDR2 is SQIVND (reference sequence). CDR3 length: 13 amino acids. CDR3 bases: TGTGCCAGTAGTATCGACAGGGATCAGCCCCAGCATTTT. This encodes CASSIDRDQPQHF.

The chain employs TRBV29-1 and TRBJ2-3; 8 bases match TRBD2. The CDR3 totals 13 residues. With V trimmed by 4 bases and J by 3 bases, 3 bases remained unmatched. Germline V gene sequence: CDR1 SQVTM, CDR2 ANQGSEA. The DNA of the CDR3 is TGCAGCGTTGTCGGGGGGGCGACAGATACGCAGTATTTT. This sequence encodes CSVVGGATDTQYF.

This rearrangement joins TRBV28 to TRBJ2-6, with D possibly TRBD1 on 6 matching bases. This CDR3 is built from 17 residues. The V gene lost 3 bases and the J gene lost 0 bases, with 12 bases spanning the gap. CDR1 and CDR2 (germline): MDHEN, SYDVKM. The CDR3 nucleotides read TGTGCCAGCAGTTTGGGACATTCCTACTCTGGGGCCAACGTCCTGACTTTC. Translated: CASSLGHSYSGANVLTF.